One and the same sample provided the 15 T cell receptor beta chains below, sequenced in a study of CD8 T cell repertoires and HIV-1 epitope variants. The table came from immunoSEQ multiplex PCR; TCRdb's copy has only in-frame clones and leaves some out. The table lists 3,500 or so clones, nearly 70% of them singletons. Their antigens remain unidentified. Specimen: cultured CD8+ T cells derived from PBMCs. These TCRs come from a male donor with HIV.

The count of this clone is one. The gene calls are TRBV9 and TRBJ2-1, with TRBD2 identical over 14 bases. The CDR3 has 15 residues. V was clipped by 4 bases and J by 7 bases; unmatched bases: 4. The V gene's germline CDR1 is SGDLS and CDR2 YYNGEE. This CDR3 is CASSLGLAGENEQFF. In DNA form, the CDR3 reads TGTGCCAGCAGCCTGGGACTAGCGGGAGAAAATGAGCAGTTCTTC.

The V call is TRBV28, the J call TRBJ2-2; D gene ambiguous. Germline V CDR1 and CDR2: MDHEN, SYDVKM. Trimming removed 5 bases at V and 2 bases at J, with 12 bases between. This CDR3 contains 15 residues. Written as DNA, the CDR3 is TGTGCCAGCAGTCCACGGCTATATAACACCGGGGAGCTGTTTTTT. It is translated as CASSPRLYNTGELFF.

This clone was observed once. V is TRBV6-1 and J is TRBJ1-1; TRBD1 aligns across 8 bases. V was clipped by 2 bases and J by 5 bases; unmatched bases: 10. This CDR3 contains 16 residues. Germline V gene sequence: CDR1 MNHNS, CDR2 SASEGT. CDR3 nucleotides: TGTGCCAGCAGTGAATCCCCGGGACAGGCCCGAACTGAAGCTTTCTTT. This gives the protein CASSESPGQARTEAFF.

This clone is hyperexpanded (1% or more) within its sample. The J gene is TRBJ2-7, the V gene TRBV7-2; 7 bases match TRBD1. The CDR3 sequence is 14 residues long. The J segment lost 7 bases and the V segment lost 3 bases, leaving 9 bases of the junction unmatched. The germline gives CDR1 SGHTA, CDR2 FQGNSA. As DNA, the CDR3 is TGTGCCAGCAGCTTGGGACAGTACCTTCGTGAGCAGTACTTC. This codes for CASSLGQYLREQYF.

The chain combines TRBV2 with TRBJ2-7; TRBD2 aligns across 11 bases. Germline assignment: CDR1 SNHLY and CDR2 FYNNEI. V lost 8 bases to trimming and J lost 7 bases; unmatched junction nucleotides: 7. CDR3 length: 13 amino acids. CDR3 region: CASGSGRAGEQYF. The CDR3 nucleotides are TGTGCCAGCGGTAGCGGGAGGGCGGGAGAGCAGTACTTC.

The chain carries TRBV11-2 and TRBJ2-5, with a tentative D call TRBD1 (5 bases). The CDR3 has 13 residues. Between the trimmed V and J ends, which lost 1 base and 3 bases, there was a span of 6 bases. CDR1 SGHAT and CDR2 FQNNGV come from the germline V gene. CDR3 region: CASSLGREETQYF. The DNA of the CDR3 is TGTGCCAGCAGCTTAGGCAGGGAAGAGACCCAGTACTTC.

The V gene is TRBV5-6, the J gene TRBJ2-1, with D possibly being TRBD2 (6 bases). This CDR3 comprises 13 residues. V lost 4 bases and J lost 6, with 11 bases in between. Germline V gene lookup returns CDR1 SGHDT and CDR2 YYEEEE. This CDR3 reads CASSPGTANEQFF. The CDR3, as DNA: TGTGCCAGCAGCCCAGGGACTGCCAATGAGCAGTTCTTC.

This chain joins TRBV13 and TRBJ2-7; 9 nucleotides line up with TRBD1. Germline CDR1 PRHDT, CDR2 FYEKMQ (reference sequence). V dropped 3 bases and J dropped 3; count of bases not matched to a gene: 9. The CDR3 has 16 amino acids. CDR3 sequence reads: CASSFSQDRGRYEQYF. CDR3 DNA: TGTGCCAGCAGCTTTTCCCAGGACAGGGGACGCTACGAGCAGTACTTC.

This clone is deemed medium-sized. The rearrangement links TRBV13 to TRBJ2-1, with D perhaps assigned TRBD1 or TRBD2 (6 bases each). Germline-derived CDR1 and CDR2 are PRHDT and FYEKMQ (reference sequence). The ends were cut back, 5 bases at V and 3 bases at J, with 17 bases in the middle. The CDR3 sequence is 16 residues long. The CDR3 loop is CASSPLSGGLYNEQFF. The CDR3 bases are TGTGCCAGCAGCCCCCTCTCTGGGGGGCTCTACAATGAGCAGTTCTTC.

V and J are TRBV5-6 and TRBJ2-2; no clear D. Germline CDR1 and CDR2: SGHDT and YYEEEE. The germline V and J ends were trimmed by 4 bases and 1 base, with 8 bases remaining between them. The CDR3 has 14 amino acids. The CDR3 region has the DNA TGTGCCAGCAGCCCGGAGATGAACACCGGGGAGCTGTTTTTT. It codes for CASSPEMNTGELFF. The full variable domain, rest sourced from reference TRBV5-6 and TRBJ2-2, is DAGVTQSPTHLIKTRGQQVTLRCSPKSGHDTVSWYQQALGQGPQFIFQYYEEEERQRGNFPDRFSGHQFPNYSSELNVNALLLGDSALYLCASSPEMNTGELFFGEGSRLTVL.

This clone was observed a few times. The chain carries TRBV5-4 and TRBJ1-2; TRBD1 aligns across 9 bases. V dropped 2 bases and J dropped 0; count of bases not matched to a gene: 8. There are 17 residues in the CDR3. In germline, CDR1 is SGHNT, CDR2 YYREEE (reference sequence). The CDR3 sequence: CASSFTGGSWTNYGYTF. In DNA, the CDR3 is TGTGCCAGCAGCTTTACAGGGGGCTCTTGGACTAACTATGGCTACACCTTC.

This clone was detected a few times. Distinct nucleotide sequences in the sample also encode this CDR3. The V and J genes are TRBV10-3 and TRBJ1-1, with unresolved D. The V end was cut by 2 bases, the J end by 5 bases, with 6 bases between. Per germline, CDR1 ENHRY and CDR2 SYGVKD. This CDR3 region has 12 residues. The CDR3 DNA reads TGTGCCATCAGTGAGGGGGATACTGAAGCTTTCTTT. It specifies CAISEGDTEAFF.

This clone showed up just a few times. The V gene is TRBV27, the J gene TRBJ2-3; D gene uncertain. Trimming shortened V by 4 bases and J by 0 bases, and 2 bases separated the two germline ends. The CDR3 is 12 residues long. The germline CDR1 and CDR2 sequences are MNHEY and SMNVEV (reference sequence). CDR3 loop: CASSWSTDTQYF. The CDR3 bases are TGTGCCAGCAGTTGGAGCACAGATACGCAGTATTTT.

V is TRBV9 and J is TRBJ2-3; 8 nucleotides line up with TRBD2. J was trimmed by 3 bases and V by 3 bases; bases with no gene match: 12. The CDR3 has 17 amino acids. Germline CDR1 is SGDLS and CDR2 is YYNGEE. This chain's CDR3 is CASSEGSGRGVTDTQYF. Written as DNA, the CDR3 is TGTGCCAGCAGCGAGGGCAGCGGGAGAGGAGTTACAGATACGCAGTATTTT.

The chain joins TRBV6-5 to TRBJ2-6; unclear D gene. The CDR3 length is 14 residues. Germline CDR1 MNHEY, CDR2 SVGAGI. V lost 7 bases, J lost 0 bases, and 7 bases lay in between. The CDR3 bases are TGTGCCAGCACTCAGGACTCTGGGGCCAACGTCCTGACTTTC. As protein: CASTQDSGANVLTF.